The subject of this entry is one TCR beta chain. The antigen it binds to is not known. The record has no base qualities; no much larger clone is one base away. This sample is drawn from a study of cytotoxic CD8 clonotypes in ibrutinib-treated CLL (dated by TCRdb to the early 2020s). Background on the whole study: In this cohort, about 15 patients were treatment-naive and some 10 were relapsed/refractory, while roughly 17 had unmutated IGHV. Responses were partial in around 25 patients and complete in 2; after median around 66 months follow-up, around 14 stayed in remission and about twelve progressed. Response samples were taken after a median of approximately a year on treatment, ranging from about 6 to 40 months. An average of around 260,000 productive templates and 94,082 productive rearrangements was obtained per sample. Longitudinal samples were obtainable from about 30% of the roughly 90 participants in the trial. Cryopreserved peripheral blood mononuclear cells were collected before treatment, at response, and at either disease progression or sustained remission.

About 2 micrograms of genomic DNA were extracted from cryopreserved PBMCs for TCR beta library preparation. High-throughput TCR beta sequencing was performed on longitudinal blood samples from CLL patients receiving ibrutinib monotherapy. The patients took part in an open-label, single-center phase 2 trial of ibrutinib monotherapy. On a MiSeq, deep resolution sequencing aimed for a depth between 1 in 1 million and 1 in 200,000 T cells, with each clonotype covered 10x on average. TCR beta libraries were generated with the immunoSEQ hsTCRB Kit. The authors' analysis ran thus. The data were analyzed with ImmunoSEQ Analyzer and ImmunoSEQ Data Assistant, and V, D and J gene assignments followed IMGT definitions. Clonality was computed as one minus normalized Shannon entropy of productive rearrangement frequencies, ranging from 0 to 1. Public clonotype analysis was restricted to overrepresented clonotypes comprising at least 0.05% of each patient's repertoire. About a dozen age-matched healthy donor repertoires from immuneACCESS served as clonality controls. This immuneACCESS table, as held by TCRdb, lists in-frame sequences with V and J called but not all clones. Of the missing ones, under half trace to an unresolved V gene in checked studies; the others have no known cause. That table is the source of V, J and clone size, and D and trimming were worked out from the DNA. The sample table records some 310,000 clones; 80% of these occur just once. Of the sample, 6.5% to 8.5% falls within the top ten clones.

V ends up 3 bases short and J 0 bases short, with an unmatched junction base count of 0. Reading from cysteine to phenylalanine, the CDR3 counts 16 amino acids. The DNA shown is the 48-base CDR3, in frame from base 1. CDR1 and CDR2 (SGHNT, YENEEA) derive from the germline V gene. Overall results and qualifications from the work: Baseline clonality exceeded that of age-matched healthy donors and correlated strongly with circulating CD8+ T-cell counts. Sampling times were not matched between sustained-remission and progressing patients, and lymph node repertoires were not studied. Clonality increased at ibrutinib response, stayed stable in sustained remission, and fell back toward baseline at progression. Public clonotypes were rare and either shrank or stayed stable during treatment, and the rise in clonality at ibrutinib response reflected expansion of private clonotypes.

The sample in question was PBMCs, obtained before ibrutinib treatment. This sequence originates from a human donor with chronic lymphocytic leukemia. Here the chain combines TRBV11-3 and TRBJ2-1; 12 central bases correspond to TRBD2. The DNA sequence is given as TGTGCCAGCAGCTTGGGACTAGCGGGCTCCTACAATGAGCAGTTCTTC. Translated, it gives CASSLGLAGSYNEQFF.